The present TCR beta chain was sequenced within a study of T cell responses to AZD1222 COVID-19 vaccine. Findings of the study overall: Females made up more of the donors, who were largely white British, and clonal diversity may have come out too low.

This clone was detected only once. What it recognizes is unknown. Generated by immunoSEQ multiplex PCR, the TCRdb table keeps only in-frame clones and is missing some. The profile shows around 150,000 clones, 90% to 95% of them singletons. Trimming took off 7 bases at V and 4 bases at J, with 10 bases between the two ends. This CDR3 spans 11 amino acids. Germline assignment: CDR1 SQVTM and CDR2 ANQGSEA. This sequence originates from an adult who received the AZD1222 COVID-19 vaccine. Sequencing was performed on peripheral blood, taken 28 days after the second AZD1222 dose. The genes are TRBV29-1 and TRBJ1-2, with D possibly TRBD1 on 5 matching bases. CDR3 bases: TGCAGCGATCGACAGAGCTATGGCTACACCTTC. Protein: CSDRQSYGYTF.